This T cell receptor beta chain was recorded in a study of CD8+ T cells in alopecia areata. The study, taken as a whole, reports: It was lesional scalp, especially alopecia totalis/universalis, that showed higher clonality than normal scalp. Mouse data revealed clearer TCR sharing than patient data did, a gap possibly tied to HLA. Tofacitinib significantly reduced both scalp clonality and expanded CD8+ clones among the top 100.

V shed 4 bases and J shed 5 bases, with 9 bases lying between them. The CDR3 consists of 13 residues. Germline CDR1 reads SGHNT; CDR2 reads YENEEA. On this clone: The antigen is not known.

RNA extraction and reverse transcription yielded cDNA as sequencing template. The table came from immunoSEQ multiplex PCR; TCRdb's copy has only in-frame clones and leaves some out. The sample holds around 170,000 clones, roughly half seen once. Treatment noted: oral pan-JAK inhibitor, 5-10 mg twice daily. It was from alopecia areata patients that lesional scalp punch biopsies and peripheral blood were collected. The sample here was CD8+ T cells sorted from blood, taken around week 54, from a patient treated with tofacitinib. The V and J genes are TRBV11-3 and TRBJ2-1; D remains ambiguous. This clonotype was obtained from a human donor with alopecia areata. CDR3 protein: CASSSPGDNEQFF. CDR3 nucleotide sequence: TGTGCCAGCAGCTCTCCCGGAGACAATGAGCAGTTCTTC.